What follows are 15 T cell receptor beta chains derived from one specimen sequenced in a study of blood T cell repertoires in COVID-19. Generated by immunoSEQ multiplex PCR, the TCRdb table keeps only in-frame clones and is missing some. In the table there are 350,000 to 450,000 clones, roughly 90% of which are singletons. The sample comprised peripheral blood. The receptor source for this set is a man aged 35-49 years with acute or convalescent COVID-19.

V gene TRBV29-1 combines with J gene TRBJ1-2, with D tentatively TRBD1 (5 bases). Trimming took 1 base from V and 1 from J, leaving 19 bases between them. The germline V gene has CDR1 SQVTM and CDR2 ANQGSEA. The CDR3 has 17 residues. The CDR3 protein is CSVEAFMQGGINYGYTF. In DNA, the CDR3 is TGCAGCGTTGAAGCCTTCATGCAGGGCGGGATTAACTATGGCTACACCTTC. The full variable domain, rest sourced from reference TRBV29-1 and TRBJ1-2, is SAVISQKPSRDICQRGTSLTIQCQVDSQVTMMFWYRQQPGQSLTLIATANQGSEATYESGFVIDKFPISRPNLTFSTLTVSNMSPEDSSIYLCSVEAFMQGGINYGYTFGSGTRLTVV.

This chain joins TRBV28 and TRBJ1-1; possible D gene TRBD1, 5 bases. The V and J ends lost 2 bases and 5 bases respectively, with 15 bases between them. Per the germline V gene, CDR1 is MDHEN and CDR2 is SYDVKM. The CDR3 has 15 amino acids. CDR3 nucleotide sequence: TGTGCCAGCAGTTTAATAAAGAAAGGGGTAACTGAAGCTTTCTTT. Amino acids: CASSLIKKGVTEAFF.

The gene calls are TRBV27 and TRBJ2-7, with D possibly TRBD1 on 7 matching bases. The CDR3 is 18 residues long. In germline, CDR1 is MNHEY, CDR2 SMNVEV (reference sequence). Trimming removed 2 bases from V and 4 bases from J, with 24 bases in between. For the CDR3, the DNA is TGTGCCAGCAGTTTACCGAGGAGGGTACAGGGGCGGGAATACGAGCAGTACTTC. Translating it yields CASSLPRRVQGREYEQYF.

Only one count was recorded for this clone. The CDR3 spells CASSSLQQRGWAQTGYTF. CDR3 coding DNA: TGTGCCAGCAGCTCCCTACAACAGCGGGGGTGGGCGCAGACTGGCTACACCTTC. The chain carries TRBV7-2 and TRBJ1-2, with D possibly being TRBD1 (5 bases). The CDR3 runs 18 residues. Germline CDR1 SGHTA, CDR2 FQGNSA. V was trimmed by 4 bases and J by 7 bases, leaving 28 bases between them.

Here the CDR3 reads CASSFRGTGEAFF. Here the CDR3 DNA reads TGTGCCAGCAGTTTTCGGGGGACCGGGGAAGCTTTCTTT. The gene calls are TRBV28 and TRBJ1-1, with D perhaps TRBD1 (5 bases). This CDR3 is 13 amino acids long. Germline CDR1 MDHEN, CDR2 SYDVKM. Between the trimmed V and J ends, which lost 3 bases and 8 bases, there was a span of 13 bases. Based on the CDR3 plus reference TRBV28 and TRBJ1-1, the full variable domain is DVKVTQSSRYLVKRTGEKVFLECVQDMDHENMFWYRQDPGLGLRLIYFSYDVKMKEKGDIPEGYSVSREKKERFSLILESASTNQTSMYLCASSFRGTGEAFFGQGTRLTVV.

The chain employs TRBV6-2 or TRBV6-3 and TRBJ1-1, with a tentative D call TRBD1 (6 bases). Deletions cut 2 bases from V and 0 bases from J, with 10 bases between. In germline, CDR1 is MNHEY, CDR2 SVGEGT. This CDR3 region has 15 residues. CDR3 amino acids: CASSYPGTMNTEAFF. The CDR3 DNA follows: TGTGCCAGCAGTTACCCCGGGACAATGAACACTGAAGCTTTCTTT.

This chain connects TRBV7-8 to TRBJ1-2; D gene unclear. Germline assignment: CDR1 SGHVS and CDR2 FQNEAQ. Trimming shortened V by 5 bases and J by 5 bases, and 18 bases separated the two germline ends. There are 15 residues in the CDR3. The CDR3 nucleotides read TGTGCCAGCAGCCCCCGGAAGGCGGAACTTTATGGCTACACCTTC. Translating it yields CASSPRKAELYGYTF.

The chain is built from TRBV7-9 and TRBJ1-1; D not resolved. The germline V and J ends were trimmed by 5 bases and 1 base, with 11 bases remaining between them. Germline CDR1 reads SEHNR; CDR2 reads FQNEAQ (reference sequence). The length of the CDR3 is 14 residues. CDR3 sequence reads: CASSMFSGNTEAFF. Written as DNA, the CDR3 is TGTGCCAGCAGCATGTTTTCGGGGAACACTGAAGCTTTCTTT. The variable domain in full, with the rest retrieved from reference TRBV7-9 and TRBJ1-1, is DTGVSQNPRHKITKRGQNVTFRCDPISEHNRLYWYRQTLGQGPEFLTYFQNEAQLEKSRLLSDRFSAERPKGSFSTLEIQRTEQGDSAMYLCASSMFSGNTEAFFGQGTRLTVV.

The table lists this clone with a count of one. This rearrangement joins TRBV30 to TRBJ2-3; 8 nucleotides line up with TRBD1. Germline CDR1 is GTSNPN and CDR2 is SVGIG (reference sequence). Losses at the gene ends were 5 bases for V and 5 bases for J; bases not matched to a gene: 15. This CDR3 spans 16 amino acids. The CDR3 DNA reads TGTGCCTGGGCCCAGGGGGGACCAGGGGGCTTAGATACGCAGTATTTT. Translated: CAWAQGGPGGLDTQYF. Supplemented by reference TRBV30 and TRBJ2-3, the full variable domain reads SQTIHQWPATLVQPVGSPLSLECTVEGTSNPNLYWYRQAAGRGLQLLFYSVGIGQISSEVPQNLSASRPQDRQFILSSKKLLLSDSGFYLCAWAQGGPGGLDTQYFGPGTRLTVL.

The rearrangement joins TRBV27 to TRBJ1-5, with D unresolved. The V end lost 3 bases, the J end lost 2 bases, and 8 bases lay between the germline ends. From germline, CDR1 is MNHEY and CDR2 SMNVEV (reference sequence). The CDR3 contains 14 residues. Here the CDR3 reads CASSFSNGNQPQHF. CDR3 nucleotide sequence: TGTGCCAGCAGTTTTTCAAATGGCAATCAGCCCCAGCATTTT.

This chain uses TRBV5-4 with TRBJ1-2; 9 bases agree with TRBD1. The germline gives CDR1 SGHNT, CDR2 YYREEE (reference sequence). The trim removed 8 bases at V and 2 bases at J, leaving 25 bases unmatched. The CDR3 has 20 amino acids. The CDR3 here is CARPHYLEQGAKIENYGYTF. In DNA, the CDR3 is TGTGCCAGGCCCCACTACCTCGAACAGGGGGCCAAAATAGAAAACTATGGCTACACCTTC.

J is TRBJ1-1 and V is TRBV12-5, with D unresolved. The CDR3 totals 10 residues. Trimming cost V 7 bases and J 3 bases, with 3 bases left between them. Looked up from germline, CDR1 is LGHNT and CDR2 is FRNRAP. CDR3 DNA sequence: TGTGCTAGTGCTGACACTGAAGCTTTCTTT. Amino acid sequence: CASADTEAFF. Variable domain in full (rest from reference TRBV12-5 and TRBJ1-1): DARVTQTPRHKVTEMGQEVTMRCQPILGHNTVFWYRQTMMQGLELLAYFRNRAPLDDSGMPKDRFSAEMPDATLATLKIQPSEPRDSAVYFCASADTEAFFGQGTRLTVV.

The chain is built from TRBV7-3 and TRBJ2-2; D remains unclear. The CDR3 runs to 13 residues. The V end was cut by 5 bases, the J end by 8 bases, with 12 bases between. CDR1 is SGHTA and CDR2 is FQGTGA in the germline V gene. The CDR3 spells CASSLTLSGELFF. For the CDR3, the DNA is TGTGCCAGCAGCCTCACTTTATCGGGGGAGCTGTTTTTT.

CDR3 amino acids: CASSHERALSYEQYF. CDR3 bases: TGTGCCAGCAGCCATGAGCGGGCCCTATCCTACGAGCAGTACTTC. V gene TRBV5-4 combines with J gene TRBJ2-7; tentative D call: TRBD2 (6 bases). The CDR3 contains 15 residues. Deletions cut 4 bases from V and 1 base from J, with 15 bases between. Germline loops: CDR1 SGHNT, CDR2 YYREEE (reference sequence). Using reference TRBV5-4 and TRBJ2-7 for the parts outside the CDR3, the full variable domain is ETGVTQSPTHLIKTRGQQVTLRCSSQSGHNTVSWYQQALGQGPQFIFQYYREEENGRGNFPPRFSGLQFPNYSSELNVNALELDDSALYLCASSHERALSYEQYFGPGTRLTVT.

CDR3: CASSEIFLREGYEQYF. The CDR3, as DNA: TGTGCCAGCAGTGAAATCTTCTTACGGGAGGGATACGAGCAGTACTTC. The chain uses TRBV2 and TRBJ2-7; 8 positions match TRBD2. V shed 2 bases, J shed 4 bases, and the junction held 10 bases outside the gene matches. Germline V gives CDR1 SNHLY, CDR2 FYNNEI. The CDR3 contains 16 residues.